The T cell receptor beta chain under discussion was sequenced for a study of T-cell memory formation after mild COVID-19 (dated by TCRdb to about 2021). Concerning the study at large: Most TCR sequence clusters were specific to one of the two donors. In a couple of donors, T-cell clones that expanded and contracted after mild COVID-19 were followed by sequencing TCRalpha and TCRbeta repertoires longitudinally. The cohort was made up of two young adult volunteers, one female and one male, who were previously healthy.

PBMCs were isolated by Ficoll-Paque density gradient centrifugation. The research as a whole found: Some responding clones were detected in pre-infection memory, suggesting pre-existing cross-reactive memory T cells joined the SARS-CoV-2 response. Contracting CD4+ clones turned up mainly in the CM and EM memory subsets, whereas EMRA was where CD8+ clones were enriched. SARS-CoV-2 specificity was not confirmed for the second-wave clones peaking on day 37. Only a couple of mild cases were covered in the study, and larger cohorts including severe cases with pre-infection samples were considered necessary. Clones contracting from day 15 to 85 had balanced CD4/CD8 phenotypes, while a second wave expanding from day 15 to 37 was biased towards CD4+.

This clonotype appeared a few times. Its antigen is currently not known. No base-level quality is on record; no much larger clone is a single base apart. For sequencing, an Illumina NovaSeq 6000 was employed. Using 5'RACE with constant-segment primers, TCRalpha and TCRbeta cDNA libraries were constructed, with sample barcodes and unique molecular identifiers added in the process. Trizol reagent was used to extract RNA from every sample. Libraries were amplified in two PCR steps, with a second sample barcode and Illumina TruSeq adapters added in the second step. Libraries were sequenced on an Illumina NovaSeq with 2 x 150 bp paired-end reads. Per the authors' processing: The reads were demultiplexed and collapsed into UMI-guided consensus sequences using migec v1.2.7. Using mixcr v2.1.11, the UMI consensuses were aligned to TRA and TRB V and J templates and assembled into clonotypes. Expanded or contracted clonotypes were those called significant by both edgeR and NoisET, with noise models trained on biological replicates. For edgeR calls, the thresholds were a false discovery rate-adjusted p below 0.01 and a log2 fold-change of 1. As an exploratory analysis of dynamics, max-normalized trajectories of the 1000 most abundant clonotypes were examined by PCA with hierarchical clustering. The CD4 or CD8 phenotype of responding clones was assigned using the separately sequenced CD4+ and CD8+ repertoires. TCRdb trimmed public reads at Q25 via fastp, called clones via MiXCR and kept in-frame beta chains. Rows matching on CDR3 protein sequence are summarized as one entry with the most common DNA and genes. The V and J calls shown here were made by TCRdb, not taken from the authors' results. This sample is represented by 200,000 to 250,000 distinct CDR3 sequences; 10% of them were singletons. The ten largest clones take up around 3.3% of the sample.

From the germline V gene (reference sequence), CDR1 is DFQATT and CDR2 is SNEGSKA. The CDR3 covers 12 residues, taking in both the cysteine and the phenylalanine. Of the read, only the CDR3 DNA is kept; its 36 bases are in frame from base 1. The TCR sequence derives from a man between 18 and 35 years old who had mild COVID-19 (a few samples of this study predate the infection). The sample titles of this study are shuffled in the database, so cell type and time point are left out; the donor was told from shared clones. The chain is encoded by TRBV20-1 joined to TRBJ2-5; no D gene call is confident. The sample comprised PBMCs or a T cell subset sorted from them (not recorded which). The nucleotide sequence is given as TGCAGCACTAACTCAGGATTCGAGACCCAGTACTTC. Its translation is CSTNSGFETQYF.